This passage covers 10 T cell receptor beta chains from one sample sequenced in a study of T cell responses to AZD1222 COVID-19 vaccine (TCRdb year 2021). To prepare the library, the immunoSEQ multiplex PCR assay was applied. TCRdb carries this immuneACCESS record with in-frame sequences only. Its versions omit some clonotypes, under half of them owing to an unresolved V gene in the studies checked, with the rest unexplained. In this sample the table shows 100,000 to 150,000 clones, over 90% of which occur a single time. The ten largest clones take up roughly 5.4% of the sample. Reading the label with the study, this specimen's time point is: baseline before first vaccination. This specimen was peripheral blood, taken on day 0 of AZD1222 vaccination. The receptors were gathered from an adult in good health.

CDR3 sequence (DNA): TGTGCCAGCAGCCCCGGCCAACCCAATGAGCAGTTCTTC. Translation gives CASSPGQPNEQFF. V gene TRBV7-3 combines with J gene TRBJ2-1; D is unresolved. Per germline, CDR1 SGHTA and CDR2 FQGTGA. Trimming stripped 5 bases from V and 6 bases from J, with 11 bases between. The CDR3 totals 13 residues.

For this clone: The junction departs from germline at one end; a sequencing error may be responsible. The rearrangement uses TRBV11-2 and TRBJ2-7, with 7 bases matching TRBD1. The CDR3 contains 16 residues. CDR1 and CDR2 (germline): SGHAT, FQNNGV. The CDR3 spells CASSPSRDSLRTGVVF. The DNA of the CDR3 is TGTGCCAGCAGCCCTAGCCGGGACAGTCTTCGTACCGGGGTAGTCTTC.

The CDR3 coding sequence is TGTGCCAGCAGCTTAGCGGGGATTGGGGGCTACACCTTC. This sequence encodes CASSLAGIGGYTF. The chain carries TRBV7-9 and TRBJ1-2; D gene ambiguous. The V gene lost 0 bases and the J gene lost 8 bases, with 10 bases spanning the gap. Germline V gives CDR1 SEHNR, CDR2 FQNEAQ (reference sequence). This CDR3 is built from 13 residues.

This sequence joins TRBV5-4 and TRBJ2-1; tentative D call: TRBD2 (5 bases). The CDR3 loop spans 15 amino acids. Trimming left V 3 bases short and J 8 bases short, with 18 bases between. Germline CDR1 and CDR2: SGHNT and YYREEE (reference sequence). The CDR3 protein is CASSSTGPMEDEQFF. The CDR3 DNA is TGTGCCAGCAGCTCCACCGGGCCTATGGAGGATGAGCAGTTCTTC. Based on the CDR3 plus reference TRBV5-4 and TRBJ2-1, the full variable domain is ETGVTQSPTHLIKTRGQQVTLRCSSQSGHNTVSWYQQALGQGPQFIFQYYREEENGRGNFPPRFSGLQFPNYSSELNVNALELDDSALYLCASSSTGPMEDEQFFGPGTRLTVL.

CDR3 bases: TGTGCCAGCAGCCCGACAGGGGGCGATGAAAAACTGTTTTTT. Translation gives CASSPTGGDEKLFF. The gene calls are TRBV5-4 and TRBJ1-4; the match to TRBD1 covers 10 bases. The CDR3 runs to 14 residues. After removal of 4 bases from V and 6 bases from J, the junction contained 3 bases not matched to a gene. Germline values: CDR1 SGHNT, CDR2 YYREEE (reference sequence).

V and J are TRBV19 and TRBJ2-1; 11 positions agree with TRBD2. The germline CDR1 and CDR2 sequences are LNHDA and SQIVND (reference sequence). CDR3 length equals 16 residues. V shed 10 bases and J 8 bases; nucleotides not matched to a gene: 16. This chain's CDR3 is CATQSALAGGVYEQFF. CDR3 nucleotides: TGTGCCACCCAGTCGGCCTTAGCGGGAGGGGTCTATGAGCAGTTCTTC. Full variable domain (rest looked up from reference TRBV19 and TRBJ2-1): DGGITQSPKYLFRKEGQNVTLSCEQNLNHDAMYWYRQDPGQGLRLIYYSQIVNDFQKGDIAEGYSVSREKKESFPLTVTSAQKNPTAFYLCATQSALAGGVYEQFFGPGTRLTVL.

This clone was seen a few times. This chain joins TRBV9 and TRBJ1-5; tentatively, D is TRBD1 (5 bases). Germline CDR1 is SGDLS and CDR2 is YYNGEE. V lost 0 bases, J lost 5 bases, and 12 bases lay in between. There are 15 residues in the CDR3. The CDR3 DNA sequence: TGTGCCAGCAGCGTAGAAGGGCGCAGGGATCAGCCCCAGCATTTT. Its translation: CASSVEGRRDQPQHF.

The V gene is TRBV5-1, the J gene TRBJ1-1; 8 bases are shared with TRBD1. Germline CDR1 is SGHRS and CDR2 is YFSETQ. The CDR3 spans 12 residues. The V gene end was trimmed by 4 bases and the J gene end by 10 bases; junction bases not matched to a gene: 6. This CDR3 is CASSLPQGGAFF. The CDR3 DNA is TGCGCCAGCAGCCTACCACAGGGGGGAGCTTTCTTT. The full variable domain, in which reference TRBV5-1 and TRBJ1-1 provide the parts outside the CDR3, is KAGVTQTPRYLIKTRGQQVTLSCSPISGHRSVSWYQQTPGQGLQFLFEYFSETQRNKGNFPGRFSGRQFSNSRSEMNVSTLELGDSALYLCASSLPQGGAFFGQGTRLTVV.

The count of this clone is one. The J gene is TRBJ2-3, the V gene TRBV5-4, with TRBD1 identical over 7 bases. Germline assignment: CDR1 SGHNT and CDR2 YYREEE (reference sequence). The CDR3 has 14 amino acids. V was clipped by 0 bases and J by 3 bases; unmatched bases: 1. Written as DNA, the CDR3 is TGTGCCAGCAGCTTGGCAGGGGGAACAGATACGCAGTATTTT. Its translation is CASSLAGGTDTQYF.

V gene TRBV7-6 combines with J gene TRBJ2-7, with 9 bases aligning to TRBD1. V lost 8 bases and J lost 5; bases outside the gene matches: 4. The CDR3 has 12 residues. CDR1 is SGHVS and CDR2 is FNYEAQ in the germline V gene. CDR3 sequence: CASGDRVHEQYF. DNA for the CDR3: TGTGCCAGCGGGGACAGGGTCCACGAGCAGTACTTC.